This entry is about one TCR beta chain. Its target antigen remains unknown. No qualities accompany the bases; no much larger clone lies one base away. For sequencing of the TCRbeta CDR3 region, genomic DNA was extracted from the sorted cells. TCRbeta CDR3 regions were sequenced using the immunoSEQ Assay. In TCRdb, the immuneACCESS table is reduced to in-frame sequences with V and J assigned. These tables do not hold every clone; where another copy was compared, an unresolved V gene accounts for under half, and the others remain unexplained. A total of about 97,000 clones appear in this sample, approximately 87% of them only once. Clones ranked in the top ten supply 5.5% of the sample. This sample was taken from a study of OX40 agonist ivuxolimab in advanced cancers. For the study in its entirety: Ivuxolimab was a fully human IgG2 agonistic monoclonal antibody targeting the costimulatory receptor OX40 (CD134). Among the approximately 50 dose-escalation patients, 19 had hepatocellular carcinoma, around 15 melanoma, 9 renal cell carcinoma and 9 head and neck cancer. In the dose-escalation cohort, 65% to 85% of patients were male, and the mean age was around 60 years with a range of roughly 20 to 85. The paper covers the monotherapy dose-escalation part of the phase I ivuxolimab trial, which included N of about 56 patients. Patients were allowed to have had prior anti-PD-1, anti-PD-L1 or anti-CTLA-4 therapy, and around 41% of the dose-escalation patients had previously received checkpoint inhibitors. Peripheral TCRbeta sequencing aimed to test whether ivuxolimab altered TCR sequence diversity and caused clonal T-cell expansion. Intravenous ivuxolimab was administered to patients every 2 weeks at six dose levels: 0.01, 0.1, 0.3, 1.5, 3 and 10 mg/kg. Partial responses were achieved by three dose-escalation patients, of whom one had hepatocellular carcinoma and two had cutaneous melanoma. Results and caveats for the whole study, not just this receptor: At doses of 0.1 to 3.0 mg/kg, clonal expansion of both CD4+ and CD8+ blood T cells was observed from baseline to week 6. Low levels of normalized T-cell clonal expansion were also seen in some nonresponding patients. Partial responders in the 0.1-3.0 mg/kg groups had among the lowest normalized peripheral clonal expansion, especially among CD8+ T cells. After ivuxolimab, CD8+ T cells had more expanded clones than CD4+ T cells on average. Which antigens the clonally expanded peripheral T cells were specific for was not determined.

The trial excluded patients who had a history of autoimmune disease or who were on systemic immunosuppression. Peripheral blood for TCR sequencing was collected from all dose cohorts at baseline, on cycle 4 day 1, and on cycle 7 day 1. Samples were obtained from an open-label, multicenter, first-in-human phase I dose-escalation trial of ivuxolimab. Adults with locally advanced or metastatic head and neck squamous cell, hepatocellular, melanoma or renal cell carcinoma were enrolled in the trial. Before TCR sequencing, CD4+ T cells and CD8+ T cells were sorted from peripheral blood as separate populations. CDR3 length: 14 amino acids, cysteine to phenylalanine. Kept here is only the CDR3 DNA, which spans 42 bases and is read in frame from base 1. From V the trimming removes 7 bases and from J it removes 6 bases, while the gene matches leave 7 bases of the junction unaccounted for. Reading the germline V gene (reference sequence) gives CDR1 MNHEY and CDR2 SMNVEV.

Specimen: CD4+ or CD8+ T cells sorted from blood, collected in a trial of the OX40 agonist ivuxolimab. The sequence links TRBV27 to TRBJ2-1, with 9 junctional bases fitting TRBD2. This sequence was found in an adult with an advanced solid tumor such as melanoma, head and neck, liver or kidney cancer. For the CDR3, the sequence is CASMEAGGVNEQFF. The nucleotides read TGTGCCAGCATGGAGGCGGGAGGGGTCAATGAGCAGTTCTTC.